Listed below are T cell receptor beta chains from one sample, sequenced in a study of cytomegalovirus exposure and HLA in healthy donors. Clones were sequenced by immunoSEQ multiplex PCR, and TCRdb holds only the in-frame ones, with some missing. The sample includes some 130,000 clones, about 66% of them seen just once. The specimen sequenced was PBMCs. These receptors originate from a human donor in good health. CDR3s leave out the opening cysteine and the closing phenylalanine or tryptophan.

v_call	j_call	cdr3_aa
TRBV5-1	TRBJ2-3	ASSLQGREGPDTQY
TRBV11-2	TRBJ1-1	ASSFYRDRVDKDTEAF
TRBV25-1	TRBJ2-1	ASSAGLARNEQF
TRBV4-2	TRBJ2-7	ASSQGLTELVQY
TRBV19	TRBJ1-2	ASSVDRGTTNYGYT
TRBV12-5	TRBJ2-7	ASGPGLAGLGGEQY
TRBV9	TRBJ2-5	ASSVAPRTGQETQY
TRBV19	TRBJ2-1	ASCKTSETYNEQF
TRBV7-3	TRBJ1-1	ASSLQGGRNTEAF
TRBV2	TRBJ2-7	ASGKGPQYEQY
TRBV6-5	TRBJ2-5	ASSYSTSGRPETQY
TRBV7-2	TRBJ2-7	ASSLGGLGGIGEQY
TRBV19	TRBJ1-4	ASSTLSLEKLF
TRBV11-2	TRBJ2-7	ASSLGTGEIYEQY
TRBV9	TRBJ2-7	ASSSSLSENPSADEQY
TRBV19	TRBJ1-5	ASSTIGTGRTGSDSNQPQH
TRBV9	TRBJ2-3	ASSVEGQREGQKTDTQY
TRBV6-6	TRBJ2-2	ASSPQGGDAGELF
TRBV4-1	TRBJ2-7	ASSQDPTGVAGEQY
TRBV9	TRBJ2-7	ASSRLAGLDEQY
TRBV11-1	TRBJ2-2	ASSSTITGIGELF
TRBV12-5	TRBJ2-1	ASGTGTSEYNEQF
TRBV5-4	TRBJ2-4	ASSPGTSGRGDIQY